The 25 T cell receptor beta chains below come from one sample, sequenced in a study of blood T cell repertoires in COVID-19 (dated by TCRdb to the early 2020s). To prepare the library, the immunoSEQ multiplex PCR assay was applied. The clones in this table, taken by TCRdb from immuneACCESS, are in-frame only. Not every clone is retained; where verified, under half of the shortfall comes from an unresolved V gene, and the cause of the rest is unknown. The sample table records approximately 20,000 clones; 85% to 90% of these occur just once. The ten biggest clones cover roughly 17% of the sample. Material for sequencing was peripheral blood. The receptors stem from a man between 65 and 79 years old with acute or convalescent COVID-19.

The J gene is TRBJ2-2, the V gene TRBV7-3, with 10 bases lining up with TRBD2. V shed 5 bases, J shed 1 base, and the junction held 19 bases outside the gene matches. The CDR3 is 21 amino acids. CDR1 and CDR2 from the germline V gene are SGHTA and FQGTGA. The CDR3 reads CASSPKLTSGTIEGNTGELFF. CDR3 nucleotide sequence: TGTGCCAGCAGCCCGAAACTAACTAGCGGGACCATAGAAGGGAACACCGGGGAGCTGTTTTTT.

This chain uses TRBV7-8 with TRBJ2-1; tentatively, D is TRBD1 (5 bases). Germline CDR1 SGHVS, CDR2 FQNEAQ. This CDR3 is built from 16 residues. Trimming removed 1 base from V and 3 bases from J, with 13 bases in between. The CDR3 DNA follows: TGTGCCAGCAGCTTAGGGGGCCCAACAAGCTACAATGAGCAGTTCTTC. Translated: CASSLGGPTSYNEQFF.

V gene TRBV5-1 combines with J gene TRBJ2-5; D possibly corresponds to TRBD2 (5 bases). CDR3 size: 14 residues. V lost 4 bases to trimming and J lost 3 bases, with 13 bases between them. Germline values: CDR1 SGHRS, CDR2 YFSETQ. CDR3 region: CASSPKSGEETQYF. In DNA, the CDR3 is TGCGCCAGCAGCCCGAAAAGCGGTGAAGAGACCCAGTACTTC.

The CDR3 loop is CASKGASGLYEQYF. The CDR3 coding sequence is TGTGCCAGTAAAGGGGCTAGCGGTTTATACGAGCAGTACTTC. This chain connects TRBV19 to TRBJ2-7, with 7 bases aligning to TRBD2. CDR3 length: 14 amino acids. V was clipped by 7 bases and J by 4 bases; unmatched bases: 10. Germline-derived CDR1 and CDR2 are LNHDA and SQIVND (reference sequence).

The V call is TRBV27, the J call TRBJ1-2, with TRBD1 matching over 7 bases. The germline CDR1 and CDR2 sequences are MNHEY and SMNVEV (reference sequence). This CDR3 region has 19 residues. Trimming cost V 5 bases and J 0 bases; bases outside gene matches: 18. For the CDR3, the DNA is TGTGCCAGCAGTGCGCTGGCGCACGCCAAGGGGGCAGCTAACTATGGCTACACCTTC. Protein: CASSALAHAKGAANYGYTF.

The J gene is TRBJ2-2, the V gene TRBV28; 7 nucleotides align to TRBD2. Germline V gene sequence: CDR1 MDHEN, CDR2 SYDVKM. Trimming took 5 bases from V and 6 from J; bases not matched to a gene: 6. This CDR3 has 14 amino acids. The CDR3 bases are TGTGCCAGCAGTCAATGGGGGGGATCCGGGGAGCTGTTTTTT. Protein: CASSQWGGSGELFF. Filled out from reference TRBV28 and TRBJ2-2, the complete variable domain reads DVKVTQSSRYLVKRTGEKVFLECVQDMDHENMFWYRQDPGLGLRLIYFSYDVKMKEKGDIPEGYSVSREKKERFSLILESASTNQTSMYLCASSQWGGSGELFFGEGSRLTVL.

The chain combines TRBV7-2 with TRBJ2-1; TRBD2 aligns across 13 bases. Germline CDR1 reads SGHTA; CDR2 reads FQGNSA. CDR3 size: 16 residues. J lost 6 bases, V lost 3 bases, and 5 bases had no gene match. The chain's CDR3 is CASSFTSGRALNEQFF. The CDR3 nucleotides are TGTGCCAGCAGCTTCACTAGCGGGAGGGCCCTCAATGAGCAGTTCTTC.

The chain joins TRBV7-2 to TRBJ1-4; 7 nucleotides match TRBD1. The CDR3 length is 16 residues. The J segment lost 0 bases and the V segment lost 4 bases, leaving 5 bases of the junction unmatched. Germline V gene data show CDR1 as SGHTA and CDR2 as FQGNSA. CDR3 sequence: CASSSRTGATNEKLFF. Written as DNA, the CDR3 is TGTGCCAGCAGCTCCAGGACAGGAGCAACTAATGAAAAACTGTTTTTT.

This clone was detected only once. The rearrangement joins TRBV9 to TRBJ1-2, with TRBD1 as a possible D gene (6 bases). In germline, CDR1 is SGDLS, CDR2 YYNGEE. The CDR3 has 14 residues. V was trimmed by 3 bases and J by 10 bases, leaving 19 bases between them. This CDR3 is CASSASVRGHHYTF. In DNA form, the CDR3 reads TGTGCCAGCAGCGCCTCCGTTAGGGGACACCACTACACCTTC.

The chain has TRBV15 and TRBJ2-2, with 7 nucleotides matching TRBD1. V trimming: 9 bases; J trimming: 0 bases; junction bases outside the gene matches: 4. Germline CDR1 reads LNHNV; CDR2 reads YYDKDF (reference sequence). CDR3 length equals 14 residues. The chain's CDR3 is CATRGPANTGELFF. CDR3 in DNA: TGTGCCACGAGGGGGCCCGCGAACACCGGGGAGCTGTTTTTT.

This chain joins TRBV29-1 and TRBJ1-1; 8 bases line up with TRBD1. Germline V CDR1 and CDR2: SQVTM, ANQGSEA. V lost 0 bases to trimming and J lost 8 bases; unmatched junction nucleotides: 5. The CDR3 contains 13 residues. CDR3 sequence reads: CSVEEGRGPEAFF. The DNA of the CDR3 is TGCAGCGTTGAAGAGGGCAGGGGGCCGGAAGCTTTCTTT.

This clone was counted between two and nine times. The chain recombines TRBV6-2 or TRBV6-3 with TRBJ1-1; weak D call: TRBD1 (6 bases). Germline CDR1 and CDR2: MNHEY and SVGEGT. V dropped 4 bases and J dropped 1 base, with 19 bases sitting between them. This CDR3 has 17 residues. CDR3 in DNA: TGTGCCAGCAGTTTGGTAACCGCAGGCAGGGGGAACACTGAAGCTTTCTTT. Translation gives CASSLVTAGRGNTEAFF.

The chain uses TRBV27 and TRBJ1-6; D possibly corresponds to TRBD1 (5 bases). This CDR3 is built from 13 residues. Trimming removed 0 bases at V and 10 bases at J, with 7 bases between. The V gene's germline CDR1 is MNHEY and CDR2 SMNVEV (reference sequence). The chain's CDR3 is CASSLSPGSPLHF. In DNA, the CDR3 is TGTGCCAGCAGTTTATCCCCAGGGTCACCCCTCCACTTT.

The CDR3 protein is CASGALSYNEQFF. For the CDR3, the DNA is TGCGCCAGCGGAGCGCTCTCCTACAATGAGCAGTTCTTC. J is TRBJ2-1 and V is TRBV5-1; D remains unclear. Deletions cut 7 bases from V and 0 bases from J, with 8 bases between. The V gene's germline CDR1 is SGHRS and CDR2 YFSETQ. This CDR3 is 13 amino acids long.

This chain connects TRBV6-2 or TRBV6-3 to TRBJ2-7; a possible D gene is TRBD2 (6 bases). Trimming took 2 bases from V and 0 from J, leaving 17 bases between them. CDR1 MNHEY and CDR2 SVGEGT come from the germline V gene. The CDR3 is made up of 17 amino acids. The CDR3 region has the DNA TGTGCCAGCAGTTACCAATACCGGGCGGGAAGCTCCTACGAGCAGTACTTC. It translates to CASSYQYRAGSSYEQYF.

The chain is built from TRBV7-6 and TRBJ2-5; TRBD1 might be the D (6 bases). Trimming pared 1 base from V and 2 bases from J, leaving 14 bases between. This CDR3 has 16 amino acids. CDR1 is SGHVS and CDR2 is FNYEAQ in the germline V gene. The CDR3: CASSLEGQSPQETQYF. CDR3 sequence (DNA): TGTGCCAGCAGCTTAGAAGGACAGTCGCCTCAAGAGACCCAGTACTTC.

A word on this clone: Compared with germline, one end of the junction differs, possibly owing to a read error. The rearrangement links TRBV7-7 to TRBJ2-1; TRBD1 is a possible D gene (5 bases). This CDR3 contains 14 residues. Germline V CDR1 and CDR2: SSHAT, FNYEAQ (reference sequence). CDR3 region: CASSAAQGDNEQFF. The DNA for the CDR3 is TGTGCTAGCAGCGCAGCCCAGGGTGACAATGAGCAGTTCTTC.

The J gene is TRBJ2-1, the V gene TRBV7-3, with D possibly matching TRBD1 (5 bases). V shed 5 bases and J shed 5 bases, with 16 bases lying between them. The CDR3 sequence is 15 residues long. CDR1 is SGHTA, CDR2 FQGTGA, per germline. Written as DNA, the CDR3 is TGTGCCAGCAGCGGCGTAAGGGGCCGTCACAATGAGCAGTTCTTC. This encodes CASSGVRGRHNEQFF.

J is TRBJ2-3 and V is TRBV10-3, with 13 bases that match TRBD2. Trimming cost V 10 bases and J 5 bases; bases outside gene matches: 9. The CDR3 has 15 residues. CDR1 and CDR2 (germline): ENHRY, SYGVKD. The CDR3 loop reads CATELAGGPGDTQYF. CDR3 coding DNA: TGTGCCACCGAACTAGCGGGAGGGCCGGGAGATACGCAGTATTTT.

This clone was counted a single time. The rearrangement links TRBV7-3 to TRBJ2-7; 7 bases map to TRBD1. V trimming: 5 bases; J trimming: 5 bases; junction bases outside the gene matches: 6. Germline CDR1 SGHTA, CDR2 FQGTGA. The CDR3 contains 13 residues. The CDR3 loop reads CASSLTGNHEQYF. CDR3 sequence (DNA): TGTGCCAGCAGCCTGACAGGGAACCACGAGCAGTACTTC.

V is TRBV7-8 and J is TRBJ2-7; 9 bases match TRBD2. The V segment lost 5 bases and the J segment 2 bases; nucleotides outside the gene matches: 16. The CDR3 totals 18 residues. Germline loops: CDR1 SGHVS, CDR2 FQNEAQ. CDR3 sequence (DNA): TGTGCCAGCAGCCCCCATAGGACTATAGCGGGAGAGACCTACGAGCAGTACTTC. Its protein product is CASSPHRTIAGETYEQYF.

J is TRBJ2-5 and V is TRBV5-4; 9 bases agree with TRBD1. This CDR3 has 14 residues. The V gene's germline CDR1 is SGHNT and CDR2 YYREEE (reference sequence). The junction had 5 bases not matched to a gene; V was cut back by 3 bases and J by 5 bases. The CDR3 reads CASSSQGAEETQYF. In nucleotides, the CDR3 is TGTGCCAGCAGCTCACAGGGGGCTGAGGAGACCCAGTACTTC.

This chain links TRBV2 with TRBJ2-3; unclear D gene. Germline CDR1 reads SNHLY; CDR2 reads FYNNEI. The V end was cut by 4 bases, the J end by 13 bases, with 12 bases between. The CDR3 runs to 11 residues. The CDR3 loop is CASSVDLKKYF. In nucleotides, the CDR3 is TGTGCCAGCAGTGTCGATCTAAAAAAGTATTTT. Drawing the rest from reference TRBV2 and TRBJ2-3, the complete variable domain is EPEVTQTPSHQVTQMGQEVILRCVPISNHLYFYWYRQILGQKVEFLVSFYNNEISEKSEIFDDQFSVERPDGSNFTLKIRSTKLEDSAMYFCASSVDLKKYFGPGTRLTVL.

This clone has more than one count but fewer than ten. The genes are TRBV5-6 and TRBJ2-2, with D possibly matching TRBD1 (5 bases). Germline-derived CDR1 and CDR2 are SGHDT and YYEEEE. Trimming pared 4 bases from V and 1 base from J, leaving 14 bases between. The CDR3 totals 16 residues. This CDR3 is CASSIDRFQNTGELFF. The CDR3 region has the DNA TGTGCCAGCAGCATAGACAGATTTCAGAACACCGGGGAGCTGTTTTTT.

The chain is built from TRBV5-1 and TRBJ1-6, with a tentative D call TRBD1 (5 bases). This CDR3 contains 14 residues. The V and J ends lost 4 bases and 7 bases respectively, with 12 bases between them. Germline CDR1 reads SGHRS; CDR2 reads YFSETQ. For the CDR3, the DNA is TGCGCCAGCAGCGATCAGGGTCCGAATTCACCCCTCCACTTT. This sequence encodes CASSDQGPNSPLHF.